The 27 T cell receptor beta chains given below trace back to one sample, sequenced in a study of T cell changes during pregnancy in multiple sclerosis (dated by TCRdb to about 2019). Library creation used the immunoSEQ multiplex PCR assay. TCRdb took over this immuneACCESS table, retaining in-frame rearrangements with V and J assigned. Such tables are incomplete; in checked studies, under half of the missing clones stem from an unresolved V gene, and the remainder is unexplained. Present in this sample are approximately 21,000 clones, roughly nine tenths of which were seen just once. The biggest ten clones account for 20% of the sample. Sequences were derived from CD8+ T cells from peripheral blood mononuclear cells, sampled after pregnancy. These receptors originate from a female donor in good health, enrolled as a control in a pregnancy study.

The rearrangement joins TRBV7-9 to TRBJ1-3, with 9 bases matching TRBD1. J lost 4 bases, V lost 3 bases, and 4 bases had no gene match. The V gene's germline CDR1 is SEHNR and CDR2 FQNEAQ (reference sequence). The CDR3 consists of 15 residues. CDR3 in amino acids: CASSFRQGGGNTIYF. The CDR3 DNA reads TGTGCCAGCAGCTTCCGACAGGGGGGCGGAAACACCATATATTTT.

The CDR3 is CASSLRLAGGSYNEQFF. CDR3 coding DNA: TGTGCCAGCAGCTTGAGACTAGCGGGAGGTTCCTACAATGAGCAGTTCTTC. The gene calls are TRBV5-8 and TRBJ2-1, with 13 bases lining up with TRBD2. This CDR3 contains 17 residues. After removal of 1 base from V and 1 base from J, the junction contained 2 bases not matched to a gene. From germline, CDR1 is SGHTS and CDR2 YDEGEE.

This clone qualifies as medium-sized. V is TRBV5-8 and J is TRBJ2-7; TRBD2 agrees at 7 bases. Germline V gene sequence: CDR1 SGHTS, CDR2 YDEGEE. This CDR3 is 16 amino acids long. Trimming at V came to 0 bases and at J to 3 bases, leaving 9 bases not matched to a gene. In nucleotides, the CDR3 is TGTGCCAGCAGCTTGGGGTCTGCCAGCGGGAACTACGAGCAGTACTTC. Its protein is CASSLGSASGNYEQYF.

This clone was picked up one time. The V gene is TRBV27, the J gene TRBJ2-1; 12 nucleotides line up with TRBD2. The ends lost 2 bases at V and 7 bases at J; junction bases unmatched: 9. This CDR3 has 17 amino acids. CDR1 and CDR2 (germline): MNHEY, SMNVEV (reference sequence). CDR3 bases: TGTGCCAGCAGTTTACCCCGACTAGCGGGAGCATTTAATGAGCAGTTCTTC. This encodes CASSLPRLAGAFNEQFF.

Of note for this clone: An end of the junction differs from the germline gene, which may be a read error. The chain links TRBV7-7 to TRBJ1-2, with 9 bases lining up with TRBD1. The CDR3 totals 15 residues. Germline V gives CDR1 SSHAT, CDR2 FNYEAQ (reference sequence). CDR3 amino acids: CASSPYSGTGNGYTF. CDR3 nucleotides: TGTGCTAGCAGCCCCTACTCCGGGACAGGGAATGGCTACACCTTC.

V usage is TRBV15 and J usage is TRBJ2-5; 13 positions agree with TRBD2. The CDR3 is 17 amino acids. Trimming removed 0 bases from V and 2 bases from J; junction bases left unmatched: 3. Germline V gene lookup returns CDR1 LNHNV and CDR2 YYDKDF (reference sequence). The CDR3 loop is CATSRDTLAGGQETQYF. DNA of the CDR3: TGTGCCACCAGCAGAGATACACTAGCGGGAGGGCAAGAGACCCAGTACTTC.

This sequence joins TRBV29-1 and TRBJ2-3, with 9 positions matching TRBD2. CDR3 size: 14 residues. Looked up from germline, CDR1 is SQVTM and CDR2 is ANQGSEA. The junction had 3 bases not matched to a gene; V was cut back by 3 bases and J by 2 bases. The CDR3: CSVDPGLATDTQYF. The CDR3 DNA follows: TGCAGCGTTGATCCGGGACTAGCCACAGATACGCAGTATTTT.

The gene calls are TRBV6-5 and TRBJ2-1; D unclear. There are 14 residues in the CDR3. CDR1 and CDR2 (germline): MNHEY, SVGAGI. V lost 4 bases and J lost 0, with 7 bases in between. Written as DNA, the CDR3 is TGTGCCAGCAGTTCTAGGAGCTCCTACAATGAGCAGTTCTTC. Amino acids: CASSSRSSYNEQFF.

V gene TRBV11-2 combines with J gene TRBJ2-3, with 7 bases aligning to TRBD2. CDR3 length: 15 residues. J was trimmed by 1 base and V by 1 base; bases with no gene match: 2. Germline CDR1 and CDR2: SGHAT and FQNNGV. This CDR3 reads CASSLVGGGTDTQYF. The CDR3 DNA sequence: TGTGCCAGCAGCTTAGTTGGGGGGGGCACAGATACGCAGTATTTT.

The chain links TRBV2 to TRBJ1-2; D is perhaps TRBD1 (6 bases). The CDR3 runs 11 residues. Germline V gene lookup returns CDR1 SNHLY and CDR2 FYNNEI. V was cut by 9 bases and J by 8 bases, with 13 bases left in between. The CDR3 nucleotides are TGTGCCAGAATATACAGGGACGGCTACACCTTC. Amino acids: CARIYRDGYTF.

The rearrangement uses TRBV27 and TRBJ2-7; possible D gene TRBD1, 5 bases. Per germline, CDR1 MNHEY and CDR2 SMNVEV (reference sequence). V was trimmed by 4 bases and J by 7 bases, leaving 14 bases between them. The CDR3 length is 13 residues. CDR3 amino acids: CASSSSGLGEQYF. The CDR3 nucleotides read TGTGCCAGCAGTTCCTCAGGGTTAGGGGAGCAGTACTTC.

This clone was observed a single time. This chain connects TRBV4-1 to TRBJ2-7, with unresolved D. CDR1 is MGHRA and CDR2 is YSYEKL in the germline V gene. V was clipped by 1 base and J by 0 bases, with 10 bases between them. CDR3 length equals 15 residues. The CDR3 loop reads CASSQVLSSSYEQYF. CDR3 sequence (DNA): TGCGCCAGCAGCCAAGTTCTCTCTTCCTCCTACGAGCAGTACTTC.

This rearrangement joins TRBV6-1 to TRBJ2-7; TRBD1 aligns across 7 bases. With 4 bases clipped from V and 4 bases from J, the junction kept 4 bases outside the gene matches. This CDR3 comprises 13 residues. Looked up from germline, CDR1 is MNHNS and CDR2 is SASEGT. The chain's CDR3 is CASSVTGAYEQYF. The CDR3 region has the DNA TGTGCCAGCAGTGTCACAGGGGCTTACGAGCAGTACTTC.

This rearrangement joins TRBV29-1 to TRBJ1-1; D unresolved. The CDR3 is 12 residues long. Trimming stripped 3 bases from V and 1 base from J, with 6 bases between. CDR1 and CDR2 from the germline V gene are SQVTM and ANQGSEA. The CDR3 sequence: CSVDPGNTEAFF. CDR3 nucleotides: TGCAGCGTTGACCCAGGGAACACTGAAGCTTTCTTT.

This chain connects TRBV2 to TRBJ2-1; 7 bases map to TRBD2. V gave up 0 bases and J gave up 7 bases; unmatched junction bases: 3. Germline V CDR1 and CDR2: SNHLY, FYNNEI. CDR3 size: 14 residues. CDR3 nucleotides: TGTGCCAGCAGTGAAGCCGGACTAGGGAATGAGCAGTTCTTC. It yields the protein CASSEAGLGNEQFF.

The CDR3 coding sequence is TGTGCCAGTAGAGGAGCGGGGGTCGACACCGGGGAGCTGTTTTTT. It encodes CASRGAGVDTGELFF. The V and J genes are TRBV19 and TRBJ2-2; 8 bases are a match to TRBD2. The CDR3 runs to 15 residues. CDR1 and CDR2 from the germline V gene are LNHDA and SQIVND (reference sequence). The junction had 6 bases not matched to a gene; V was cut back by 6 bases and J by 3 bases.

Here the CDR3 reads CASSLGRDSPLVGYTF. The CDR3 DNA is TGTGCCAGCAGCTTAGGTCGGGACAGCCCTTTAGTTGGCTACACCTTC. The chain recombines TRBV7-9 with TRBJ1-2; 7 bases fit TRBD1. The CDR3 is 16 residues long. Unmatched junction bases numbered 12, after V lost 1 base and J lost 7 bases. Looked up from germline, CDR1 is SEHNR and CDR2 is FQNEAQ (reference sequence).

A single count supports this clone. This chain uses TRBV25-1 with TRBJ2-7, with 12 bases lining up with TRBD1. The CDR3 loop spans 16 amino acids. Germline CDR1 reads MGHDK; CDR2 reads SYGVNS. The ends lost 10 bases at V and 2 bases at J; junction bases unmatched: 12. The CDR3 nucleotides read TGTGCCACCGCCGGGACAGGGGGCCTGTCCGCCTACGAGCAGTACTTC. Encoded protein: CATAGTGGLSAYEQYF.

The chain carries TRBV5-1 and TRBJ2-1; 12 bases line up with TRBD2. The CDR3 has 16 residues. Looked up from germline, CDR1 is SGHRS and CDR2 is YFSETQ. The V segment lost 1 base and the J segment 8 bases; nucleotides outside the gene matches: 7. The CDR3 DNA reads TGCGCCAGCAGCTTGAGGCTAGCGGGGGGGAGGGATGAGCAGTTCTTC. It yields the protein CASSLRLAGGRDEQFF.

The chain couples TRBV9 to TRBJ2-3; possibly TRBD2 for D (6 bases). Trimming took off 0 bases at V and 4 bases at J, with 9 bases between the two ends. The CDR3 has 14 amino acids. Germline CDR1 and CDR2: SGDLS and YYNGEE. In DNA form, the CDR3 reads TGTGCCAGCAGCGTAGAATCTAGCGCAGATACGCAGTATTTT. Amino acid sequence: CASSVESSADTQYF. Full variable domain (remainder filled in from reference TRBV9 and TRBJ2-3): DSGVTQTPKHLITATGQRVTLRCSPRSGDLSVYWYQQSLDQGLQFLIQYYNGEERAKGNILERFSAQQFPDLHSELNLSSLELGDSALYFCASSVESSADTQYFGPGTRLTVL.

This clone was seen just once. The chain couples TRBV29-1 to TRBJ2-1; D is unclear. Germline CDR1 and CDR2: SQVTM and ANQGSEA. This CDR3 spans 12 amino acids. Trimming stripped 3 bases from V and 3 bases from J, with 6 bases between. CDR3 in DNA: TGCAGCGTTGACAGAAGCTACAATGAGCAGTTCTTC. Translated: CSVDRSYNEQFF.

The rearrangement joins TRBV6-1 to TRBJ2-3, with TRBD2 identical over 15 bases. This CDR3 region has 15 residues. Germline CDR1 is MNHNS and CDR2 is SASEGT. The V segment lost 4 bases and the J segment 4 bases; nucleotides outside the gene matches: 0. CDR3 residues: CASSGTSGGADTQYF. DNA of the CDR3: TGTGCCAGCAGTGGGACTAGCGGGGGGGCAGATACGCAGTATTTT.

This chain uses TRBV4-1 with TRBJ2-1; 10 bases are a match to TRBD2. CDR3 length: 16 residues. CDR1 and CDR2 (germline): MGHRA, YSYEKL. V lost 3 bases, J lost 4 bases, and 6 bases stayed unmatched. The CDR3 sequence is CASSQGLAGVYNEQFF. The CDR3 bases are TGCGCCAGCAGCCAGGGTCTAGCGGGGGTGTACAATGAGCAGTTCTTC.

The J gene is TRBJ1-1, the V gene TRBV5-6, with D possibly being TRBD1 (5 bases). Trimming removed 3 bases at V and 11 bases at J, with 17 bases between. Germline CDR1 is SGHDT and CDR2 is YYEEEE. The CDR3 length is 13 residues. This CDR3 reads CASSSRGGVAAFF. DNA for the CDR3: TGTGCCAGCAGCTCGCGGGGGGGAGTCGCGGCTTTCTTT.

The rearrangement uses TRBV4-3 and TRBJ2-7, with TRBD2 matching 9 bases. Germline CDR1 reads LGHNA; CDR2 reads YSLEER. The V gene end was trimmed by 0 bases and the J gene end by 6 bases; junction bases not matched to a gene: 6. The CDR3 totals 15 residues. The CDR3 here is CASSQDPSGVGEQYF. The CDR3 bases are TGCGCCAGCAGCCAAGACCCTAGCGGGGTTGGCGAGCAGTACTTC.

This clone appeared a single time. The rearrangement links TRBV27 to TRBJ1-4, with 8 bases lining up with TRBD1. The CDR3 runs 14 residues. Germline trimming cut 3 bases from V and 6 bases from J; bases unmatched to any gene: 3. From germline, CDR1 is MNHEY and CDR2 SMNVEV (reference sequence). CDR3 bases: TGTGCCAGCAGTTTCCAGGACAGGGATGAAAAACTGTTTTTT. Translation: CASSFQDRDEKLFF.

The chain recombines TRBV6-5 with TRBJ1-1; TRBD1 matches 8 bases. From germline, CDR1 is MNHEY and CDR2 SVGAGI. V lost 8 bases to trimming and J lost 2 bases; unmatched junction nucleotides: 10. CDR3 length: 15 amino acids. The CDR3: CASWSWTGINTEAFF. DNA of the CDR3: TGTGCCAGCTGGAGTTGGACAGGGATTAACACTGAAGCTTTCTTT.